The 3 T cell receptor beta chains below were found in one sample sequenced in a study of shared clonotypes between healthy human individuals. Measured with immunoSEQ multiplex PCR; TCRdb has only the in-frame clones, and not every one. The table has about 680,000 clones, under 95% seen once. Terminally differentiated effector memory CD45RA+ cells were left out of the naive CD8 fraction, which was CD45RO-negative and positively selected for CCR7. The sequenced sample was naive CD8+ T cells sorted from blood. Every receptor here comes from a man aged 30-40 years in good health.

The chain recombines TRBV7-9 with TRBJ1-1; D is unresolved. The germline V and J ends were trimmed by 4 bases and 0 bases, with 21 bases remaining between them. The length of the CDR3 is 18 residues. The V gene's germline CDR1 is SEHNR and CDR2 FQNEAQ (reference sequence). The CDR3 region has the DNA TGTGCCAGCAGCTCAAATGCGAGGGTGGAAGAGATGAACACTGAAGCTTTCTTT. Its protein product is CASSSNARVEEMNTEAFF.

The chain uses TRBV6-5 and TRBJ2-1; a weak D match, TRBD1 (6 bases). Germline CDR1 and CDR2: MNHEY and SVGAGI. V lost 10 bases to trimming and J lost 0 bases, with 10 bases between them. This CDR3 is built from 13 residues. CDR3 bases: TGTGCCACAGGGGACCGCTCCTACAATGAGCAGTTCTTC. Its protein is CATGDRSYNEQFF.

The V and J genes are TRBV4-3 and TRBJ2-1; TRBD1 might be the D (5 bases). The length of the CDR3 is 19 residues. Germline V gene data show CDR1 as LGHNA and CDR2 as YSLEER. Trimming took off 1 base at V and 5 bases at J, with 24 bases between the two ends. In DNA form, the CDR3 reads TGCGCCAGCAGCCAAGGAACACGTAGGGGCAAGGGTGGCAACAATGAGCAGTTCTTC. Encoded protein: CASSQGTRRGKGGNNEQFF.